This TCR beta chain was captured by sequencing in a study of a mutant IDH1 vaccine in newly diagnosed glioma. About the study: Treated patients showed a male proportion of around 62%, a female proportion of 37.5%, and a mean age of 40.4 years. Previous treatment comprised radiotherapy, temozolomide, or both, mostly both.

TCRdb keeps only in-frame clones here, not all; method: immunoSEQ multiplex PCR. The profile shows approximately 84,000 clones, about 81% of them singletons. This CDR3 has 17 amino acids. The germline V gene has CDR1 LGHNA and CDR2 YNFKEQ. V shed 0 bases, J shed 5 bases, and the junction held 8 bases outside the gene matches. Time point defined: week 47, end of study. The content of each vaccine dose was 300 ug of mutant IDH1 20-mer peptide, and topical imiquimod accompanied it. As concerns this clone: Antigen: not known.

This clonotype was sampled from a man aged 35 to 55 with glioma. The genes are TRBV4-2 and TRBJ2-4, with 9 bases lining up with TRBD2. Sequences were derived from PBMCs, sampled from a glioma patient whose treatment included an IDH1 peptide vaccine. The CDR3 protein is CASSQESAGGLQNIQYF. CDR3 DNA: TGTGCCAGCAGCCAAGAGTCGGCGGGAGGGCTTCAAAACATTCAGTACTTC.